These 10 T cell receptor beta chains share one sample of origin, sequenced in a study of T cell responses to AZD1222 COVID-19 vaccine (dated by TCRdb to the early 2020s). Library preparation was by the immunoSEQ multiplex PCR assay. Entries here come from immuneACCESS through TCRdb and include only in-frame sequences with V and J called. Some clones fail to appear in such tables; in the studies checked, an unresolved V gene covers under half of the shortfall, and the cause of the remainder is unknown. The sample yields 160,000 or so clones; over 75% were counted once. About 4.5% of the sample is in the top ten clones. In the paper's terms, the time point label means: about 28 days (+/-7) after the second vaccine dose. The source material was peripheral blood, sampled 28 days after the second AZD1222 dose. All receptors come from an adult who received the AZD1222 COVID-19 vaccine.

The genes are TRBV3-1 (or the pseudogene TRBV3-2) and TRBJ2-7, with 8 bases identical to TRBD2. The CDR3 loop spans 14 amino acids. Germline V lookup: CDR1 LGHDT, CDR2 YNNKEL (reference sequence). V was pared by 2 bases and J by 1 base, with 1 base of the junction left unmatched. DNA for the CDR3: TGTGCCAGCAGCCAAACTAGCGGATCCTACGAGCAGTACTTC. It is translated as CASSQTSGSYEQYF.

The genes are TRBV5-1 and TRBJ2-6; either TRBD1 or TRBD2 may fit D (5 bases each). Germline V gene data show CDR1 as SGHRS and CDR2 as YFSETQ. Trimming took off 1 base at V and 4 bases at J, with 12 bases between the two ends. There are 16 residues in the CDR3. In DNA form, the CDR3 reads TGCGCCAGCAGCTTGAGGGGACCCGAAGGGGCCAACGTCCTGACTTTC. Translation gives CASSLRGPEGANVLTF. Using reference TRBV5-1 and TRBJ2-6 for the parts outside the CDR3, the full variable domain is KAGVTQTPRYLIKTRGQQVTLSCSPISGHRSVSWYQQTPGQGLQFLFEYFSETQRNKGNFPGRFSGRQFSNSRSEMNVSTLELGDSALYLCASSLRGPEGANVLTFGAGSRLTVL.

This chain links TRBV5-6 with TRBJ1-4; TRBD1 agrees at 12 bases. V trimming: 4 bases; J trimming: 7 bases; junction bases outside the gene matches: 2. This CDR3 contains 14 residues. The germline CDR1 and CDR2 sequences are SGHDT and YYEEEE. The CDR3 spells CASSKGQGAEKLFF. The CDR3, as DNA: TGTGCCAGCAGCAAGGGACAGGGGGCTGAAAAACTGTTTTTT.

The rearrangement joins TRBV3-1 (or the pseudogene TRBV3-2) to TRBJ1-6; D not certain. The CDR3 totals 16 residues. Deletions cut 5 bases from V and 0 bases from J, with 11 bases between. CDR1 is LGHDT and CDR2 is YNNKEL in the germline V gene (reference sequence). CDR3 residues: CASSSPRSSYNSPLHF. Written as DNA, the CDR3 is TGTGCCAGCAGCTCCCCCCGGAGCTCCTATAATTCACCCCTCCACTTT.

The rearrangement uses TRBV6-4 and TRBJ1-6, with D unresolved. V was shortened by 8 bases and J by 6 bases, with 11 bases between the two germline ends. CDR3 length: 13 residues. CDR1 is MRHNA, CDR2 SNTAGT, per germline. CDR3 sequence (DNA): TGTGCCAGCGGAACAGAAACTAATTCACCCCTCCACTTT. This sequence encodes CASGTETNSPLHF.

The chain uses TRBV5-6 and TRBJ1-2; the D gene is possibly TRBD1 (5 bases). The germline V and J ends were trimmed by 2 bases and 2 bases, with 10 bases remaining between them. This CDR3 is built from 14 residues. Germline V gene data show CDR1 as SGHDT and CDR2 as YYEEEE. The CDR3 sequence: CASSFGTDNYGYTF. CDR3 bases: TGTGCCAGCAGCTTTGGGACTGACAACTATGGCTACACCTTC.

The chain couples TRBV6-5 to TRBJ2-3; 8 nucleotides match TRBD1. Per germline, CDR1 MNHEY and CDR2 SVGAGI. This CDR3 has 14 residues. The J segment lost 5 bases and the V segment lost 6 bases, leaving 7 bases of the junction unmatched. CDR3 DNA sequence: TGTGCCAGCAGCCCCAGGGGGCAGGTAGATACGCAGTATTTT. It codes for CASSPRGQVDTQYF.

This rearrangement joins TRBV7-2 to TRBJ2-5, with D possibly TRBD1 on 6 matching bases. This CDR3 region has 15 residues. Germline V CDR1 and CDR2: SGHTA, FQGNSA. V dropped 1 base and J dropped 5 bases, with 14 bases sitting between them. The chain's CDR3 is CASSLGLAQGETQYF. In nucleotides, the CDR3 is TGTGCCAGCAGCTTAGGGTTGGCGCAGGGGGAGACCCAGTACTTC.

J is TRBJ2-7 and V is TRBV7-3; 10 bases match TRBD2. Germline assignment: CDR1 SGHTA and CDR2 FQGTGA. The J segment lost 4 bases and the V segment lost 8 bases, leaving 8 bases of the junction unmatched. The CDR3 covers 14 residues. CDR3 coding DNA: TGTGCCAGCTTTCGGGCAGCGGGGGGGTACGAGCAGTACTTC. Residues: CASFRAAGGYEQYF.

V gene TRBV7-2 combines with J gene TRBJ1-4; 9 nucleotides line up with TRBD1. This CDR3 comprises 15 residues. Germline CDR1 SGHTA, CDR2 FQGNSA. V was clipped by 5 bases and J by 10 bases; unmatched bases: 11. The CDR3, as DNA: TGTGCCAGCAGCCCATCACAGGGGGCAGGGGGAAAACTGTTTTTT. As protein: CASSPSQGAGGKLFF.